This T cell receptor beta chain was obtained from a study of OX40 agonist ivuxolimab in advanced cancers. With respect to the entire study: Ivuxolimab was a fully human IgG2 agonistic monoclonal antibody targeting the costimulatory receptor OX40 (CD134). A male proportion of around 81% and a mean age of approximately 60 years, ranging from roughly 23 to 79, were recorded for the dose-escalation cohort. The paper describes the monotherapy dose-escalation part (N of about 54 patients) of the phase I trial of ivuxolimab. Intravenous ivuxolimab was administered to patients every 2 weeks at six dose levels: 0.01, 0.1, 0.3, 1.5, 3 and 10 mg/kg. Of the roughly 50 dose-escalation patients, hepatocellular carcinoma was present in about 19, melanoma in approximately 15, renal cell carcinoma in 9 and head and neck cancer in 9. Peripheral TCRbeta sequencing aimed to test whether ivuxolimab altered TCR sequence diversity and caused clonal T-cell expansion. Three dose-escalation patients achieved partial responses, one with hepatocellular carcinoma and two with cutaneous melanoma. Patients were allowed to have had prior anti-PD-1, anti-PD-L1 or anti-CTLA-4 therapy, and roughly 40% of the dose-escalation patients had been treated with checkpoint inhibitors.

For sequencing of the TCRbeta CDR3 region, genomic DNA was extracted from the sorted cells. TCRbeta CDR3 regions were sequenced using the immunoSEQ Assay. Imported from immuneACCESS, the table was reduced by TCRdb to in-frame sequences with V and J called. These copies leave out some clones; in studies compared against another copy, an unresolved V gene accounts for under half, and the cause of the remainder is not known. This sample is represented by tens of thousands of clones; roughly 80% of them were singletons. Roughly 4.2% of the sample rests with the top ten. Taken from cysteine to phenylalanine, the CDR3 has 16 residues. The retained sequence is limited to the CDR3, 48 bases, with the frame set at the first base. Trimming accounts for 4 bases at V and 4 bases at J, while the number of junction bases matched to no gene is 10. The germline V gene supplies CDR1 SGDLS and CDR2 YYNGEE. Patients with a history of autoimmune disease or receiving systemic immunosuppression were excluded from the trial. Peripheral blood for TCR sequencing was collected from all dose cohorts at baseline, on cycle 4 day 1, and on cycle 7 day 1. Samples came from an open-label, multicenter, first-in-human phase I dose-escalation trial of ivuxolimab. Adults with locally advanced or metastatic melanoma, renal cell, hepatocellular, or head and neck squamous cell carcinoma were enrolled in the trial. Before TCR sequencing, CD4+ T cells and CD8+ T cells were sorted from peripheral blood as separate populations.

As for this clone: The antigen this receptor binds is unknown. Per-base quality was not reported, and no clone a single base away is much larger than it.

What the work shows at the level of the full study, not this receptor alone: In the 0.1-3.0 mg/kg groups, partial responders were among the patients with the lowest normalized peripheral clonal expansion, particularly in CD8+ T cells. On average, CD8+ T cells showed more expanded clones than CD4+ T cells after ivuxolimab. Low levels of normalized T-cell clonal expansion were also seen in some patients who did not respond. At doses of 0.1 to 3.0 mg/kg, clonal expansion of both CD4+ and CD8+ blood T cells was observed from baseline to week 6. Which antigens the clonally expanded peripheral T cells were specific for was not determined.

The sequence is built from TRBV9 and TRBJ2-3, and TRBD1 aligns with 9 junction nucleotides. This clonotype originated in an adult with an advanced solid tumor such as melanoma, head and neck, liver or kidney cancer. The sequenced sample was CD4+ or CD8+ T cells sorted from blood, obtained in a trial of the OX40 agonist ivuxolimab. The CDR3 protein sequence reads: CASSKGGGQGSDTQYF. In nucleotides, the sequence is TGTGCCAGCAGCAAGGGTGGGGGACAGGGCTCAGATACGCAGTATTTT.